Following are 3 T cell receptor beta chains from one sample sequenced in a study of T cells of healthy individuals. Via MiXCR, TCRdb re-called the 5' RACE reads, giving one row per CDR3 protein. This table holds 90,000 to 100,000 distinct CDR3 sequences, about 16% found once. The source is a human donor in good health.

The sample holds a few counts of this clonotype. CDR3 loop: CASSVLDRVSHNEQFF. The DNA for the CDR3 is TGTGCCAGCAGCGTACTAGACAGGGTATCCCACAATGAGCAGTTCTTC. V usage is TRBV9 and J usage is TRBJ2-1, with 7 bases aligning to TRBD1. Germline CDR1 reads SGDLS; CDR2 reads YYNGEE. V lost 1 base to trimming and J lost 5 bases; unmatched junction nucleotides: 9. The CDR3 contains 16 residues.

V and J are TRBV7-9 and TRBJ1-1; TRBD1 is a possible D gene (6 bases). Trimming left V 5 bases short and J 4 bases short, with 11 bases between. The CDR3 is 13 amino acids. Germline V gene sequence: CDR1 SEHNR, CDR2 FQNEAQ (reference sequence). The CDR3 reads CASSKQGGTEAFF. In DNA, the CDR3 is TGTGCCAGCAGCAAACAGGGTGGCACTGAAGCTTTCTTT.

At least ten counts were recorded for this clonotype. This chain connects TRBV28 to TRBJ2-3; TRBD2 aligns across 8 bases. With V trimmed by 3 bases and J by 2 bases, 7 bases remained unmatched. This CDR3 is built from 16 residues. CDR1 MDHEN and CDR2 SYDVKM come from the germline V gene. The CDR3 sequence: CASSFLTSGPTDTQYF. CDR3 bases: TGTGCCAGCAGTTTTCTAACTAGCGGTCCCACAGATACGCAGTATTTT.